The rows below give T cell receptor beta chains drawn from one sample of a study of sequential checkpoint blockade in melanoma. Method: immunoSEQ multiplex PCR; TCRdb's copy keeps in-frame clones and lacks some. This table holds fewer than 40,000 clones, approximately 86% found once. The sequencing here drew on CD8+ T cells sorted from blood (inferred from file names), taken from a patient given nivolumab and ipilimumab in sequence. The receptors were sampled from a human donor with melanoma. Each CDR3 is given without its conserved first and last residue. The D gene is left open where the match is weak.

D	V	J	CDR3
TRBD1	TRBV5-1	TRBJ2-4	ASSLLSAGGELAKNIQY
TRBD1	TRBV2	TRBJ2-2	ASRGTDLNTGELF
.	TRBV15	TRBJ1-2	ATSRGPGAGGYT
.	TRBV15	TRBJ2-1	ATSRSIAEAPYNEQF
.	TRBV28	TRBJ2-7	ASSLGVNSGYEQY
.	TRBV27	TRBJ1-1	ASSLDGVNTEAF
TRBD1	TRBV4-3	TRBJ1-2	ASSQGTGGYGYT
.	TRBV10-3	TRBJ2-7	AISAADYEQY
.	TRBV27	TRBJ2-4	ASSSREAKAKNIQY
TRBD1	TRBV27	TRBJ1-2	ASSLGGGTDYGYT
TRBD2	TRBV7-9	TRBJ2-3	ASSHRAGIYTDTQY
.	TRBV2	TRBJ2-7	ASRDSRDNEYEQY
.	TRBV15	TRBJ1-3	ATSRDRQAGNTIY
.	TRBV10-2	TRBJ2-7	ASGGGLEQY
.	TRBV5-8	TRBJ1-2	ASSLASGYYGYT
TRBD1	TRBV5-1	TRBJ1-2	ASSSIQGLNYGYT
TRBD2	TRBV4-3	TRBJ2-2	ASSQDWGGRISAGELF
.	TRBV19	TRBJ1-1	AIKAHWNTEAF
.	TRBV27	TRBJ1-6	ASSSTRRTHNSPLH
.	TRBV4-1	TRBJ1-5	ASSQASGANQPQH
TRBD2	TRBV13	TRBJ2-3	ASSYGTSGVADTQY
.	TRBV19	TRBJ1-2	ASSIDLGQGYT
.	TRBV5-6	TRBJ2-5	ASSLEVEWETQY
.	TRBV4-1	TRBJ2-3	ASSQRIGGVSTDTQY
.	TRBV7-9	TRBJ1-3	ASSHPNRNTIY
TRBD2	TRBV2	TRBJ2-7	ASSEGGLAGAYEQY
.	TRBV4-3	TRBJ2-5	ASSQEGGETQY
.	TRBV6-7	TRBJ1-1	ASSYSQGHMNTEAF
.	TRBV10-2	TRBJ2-7	ASSESWLYEQY
.	TRBV27	TRBJ2-7	ASSNQGRAYEQY
TRBD2	TRBV5-4	TRBJ2-3	ASSTRTSGGARADTQY
.	TRBV5-6	TRBJ2-2	ASSGMGGGELF
TRBD1	TRBV5-1	TRBJ2-7	ASSLEGQQSSYEQY
TRBD1	TRBV6-4	TRBJ1-4	ASSQGGTGREKLF
TRBD2	TRBV19	TRBJ2-1	ASSVGLAGLGGNEQF
.	TRBV28	TRBJ2-7	ASNTRQARSYEQY
.	TRBV4-1	TRBJ1-2	ASSQDTGGWDGYT
.	TRBV7-9	TRBJ2-1	ASSGGAGSGYEQF
.	TRBV29-1	TRBJ2-7	SVEGDTFSYEQY
.	TRBV10-2	TRBJ2-3	ASSDTETDTQY
TRBD1	TRBV5-5	TRBJ2-1	ASSFTPGQGINEQF
TRBD1	TRBV27	TRBJ1-2	ASSTRRAGQDYGYT
TRBD1	TRBV10-3	TRBJ1-5	ASSQTGDSNQPQH
TRBD1	TRBV10-3	TRBJ2-7	AISPRGTGATEQY
.	TRBV28	TRBJ2-1	ASCLAGDNNEQF
.	TRBV5-6	TRBJ1-1	ASSPGDTEAF